The 9 T cell receptor beta chains in this list originate from one sample, sequenced in a study of OX40 agonist ivuxolimab in advanced cancers. Produced via immunoSEQ multiplex PCR; TCRdb's table is partial and in-frame only. The repertoire holds 60,000 to 85,000 clones, with roughly 87% as singletons. The sequencing here drew on CD4+ or CD8+ T cells sorted from blood, taken in a trial of the OX40 agonist ivuxolimab. Receptors originate from an adult with an advanced solid tumor such as melanoma, head and neck, liver or kidney cancer.

This clone was seen only a few times. At the DNA level, this CDR3 is encoded by other sequences in the same sample as well. The chain uses TRBV6-1 and TRBJ2-1, with D maybe TRBD1 (5 bases). Germline CDR1 MNHNS, CDR2 SASEGT. The ends were cut back, 4 bases at V and 0 bases at J, with 10 bases in the middle. This CDR3 is 15 amino acids long. In nucleotides, the CDR3 is TGTGCCAGCAGTGGGGGCCACAGCTCCTACAATGAGCAGTTCTTC. Protein product: CASSGGHSSYNEQFF.

The chain carries TRBV7-3 and TRBJ1-2; tentative D call: TRBD1 (5 bases). The CDR3 contains 16 residues. CDR1 is SGHTA, CDR2 FQGTGA, per germline. Between the trimmed V and J ends, which lost 2 bases and 4 bases, there was a span of 17 bases. The CDR3 region is CASSLVYGQGSYGYTF. DNA for the CDR3: TGTGCCAGCAGCTTAGTGTACGGGCAGGGATCCTATGGCTACACCTTC.

J is TRBJ2-6 and V is TRBV6-6; no definite D call. The CDR3 loop spans 15 amino acids. The V end was cut by 7 bases, the J end by 0 bases, with 10 bases between. Germline assignment: CDR1 MNHNY and CDR2 SVGAGI (reference sequence). In DNA form, the CDR3 reads TGTGCCAGCACTCGGACGTACTCTGGGGCCAACGTCCTGACTTTC. Encoded protein: CASTRTYSGANVLTF.

Comments on this clone: The sample contains more than one DNA sequence encoding this CDR3. The chain is built from TRBV7-9 and TRBJ2-5; D is perhaps TRBD1 (5 bases). CDR1 is SEHNR and CDR2 is FQNEAQ in the germline V gene (reference sequence). V was cut by 1 base and J by 9 bases, with 12 bases left in between. CDR3 length: 13 amino acids. In nucleotides, the CDR3 is TGTGCCAGCAGCTTAGAAGGGGTGGGCGCCCAGTACTTC. Translating it yields CASSLEGVGAQYF.

This chain uses TRBV27 with TRBJ1-2; D is possibly TRBD1 (6 bases). The ends were cut back, 5 bases at V and 7 bases at J, with 20 bases in the middle. This CDR3 has 15 amino acids. Germline V gives CDR1 MNHEY, CDR2 SMNVEV (reference sequence). CDR3 in DNA: TGTGCCAGCAGTGAGTACAGGGATCCTCCCAGTGGCTACACCTTC. Protein: CASSEYRDPPSGYTF.

V gene TRBV14 combines with J gene TRBJ1-2; perhaps TRBD1 as D (5 bases). The V gene's germline CDR1 is SGHDN and CDR2 FVKESK. This CDR3 is 16 amino acids long. Trimming left V 3 bases short and J 9 bases short, with 23 bases between. The CDR3 is CASSHLGMGGDSRYTF. CDR3 coding DNA: TGTGCCAGCAGCCATCTCGGAATGGGGGGGGATAGCCGCTACACCTTC.

This chain joins TRBV6-6 and TRBJ2-2, with no clear D. Between the trimmed V and J ends, which lost 7 bases and 7 bases, there was a span of 13 bases. Germline V lookup: CDR1 MNHNY, CDR2 SVGAGI (reference sequence). The length of the CDR3 is 13 residues. For the CDR3, the DNA is TGTGCCAGCAACCCATTCGGCGGCGGGGAGCTGTTTTTT. Translating gives CASNPFGGGELFF.

In this sample, this clone turned up once. The rearrangement uses TRBV27 and TRBJ1-6, with 9 bases matching TRBD1. The germline CDR1 and CDR2 sequences are MNHEY and SMNVEV (reference sequence). V was clipped by 5 bases and J by 8 bases; unmatched bases: 4. This CDR3 spans 14 amino acids. Here the CDR3 DNA reads TGTGCCAGCAGTGGGGGACAGGGTCATTCACCCCTCCACTTT. Translation gives CASSGGQGHSPLHF.

The rearrangement uses TRBV4-2 and TRBJ1-1, with D unclear. CDR3 length equals 16 residues. Germline loops: CDR1 LGHNA, CDR2 YNFKEQ. Trimming stripped 0 bases from V and 6 bases from J, with 17 bases between. The DNA for the CDR3 is TGTGCCAGCAGCCAAGAATGGCGATGGGGAGACGCTGAAGCTTTCTTT. Translating gives CASSQEWRWGDAEAFF.